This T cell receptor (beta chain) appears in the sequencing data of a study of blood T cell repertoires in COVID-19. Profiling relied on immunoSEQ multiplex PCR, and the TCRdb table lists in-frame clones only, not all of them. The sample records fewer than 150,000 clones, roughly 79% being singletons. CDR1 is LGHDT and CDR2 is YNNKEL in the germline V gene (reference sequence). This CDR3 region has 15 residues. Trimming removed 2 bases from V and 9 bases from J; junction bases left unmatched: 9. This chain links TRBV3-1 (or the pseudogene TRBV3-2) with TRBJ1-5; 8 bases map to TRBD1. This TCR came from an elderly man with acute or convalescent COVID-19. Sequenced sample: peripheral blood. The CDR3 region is CASSQQGAPGVPQHF. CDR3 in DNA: TGTGCCAGCAGCCAACAGGGGGCCCCTGGTGTGCCCCAGCATTTT.